This entry describes one TCR beta chain. Its cognate antigen is unknown. The data stem from a study of beta chain features in type 1 diabetes. Points from the study as a whole: Moderately but significantly shorter TCRB CDR3s were found in Type 1 diabetes patients in all four CD4+ subsets. Insertions at VDJ junctions were less frequent in type 1 diabetes patients. These patients also deleted more nucleotides at the same junctions. It was among patients, rather than healthy donors, that naive, central memory and Treg TCRB repertoires appeared more similar.

This CDR3 comprises 14 residues. Per the germline V gene, CDR1 is MGHDK and CDR2 is SYGVNS. Trimming left V 4 bases short and J 7 bases short, with 13 bases between. What was sequenced were expressed TCRB transcripts, since all of the isolated RNA had been reverse transcribed. Some 3.6 million reads on average were seen across naive, central memory and regulatory T cell samples. The repertoire was sequenced with immunoSEQ multiplex PCR; TCRdb's copy has only in-frame clones and lacks some. The sample contains under 300,000 clones, approximately 16% of which appear only once. This sequence joins TRBV25-1 and TRBJ1-4, with D possibly being TRBD1 (5 bases). The sequence was obtained from a man younger than 45 with type 1 diabetes. Material: naive CD4+ T cells from blood. The CDR3 DNA reads as TGTGCCAGCAGTGGATCAGGGCCGGGTGAAAAACTGTTTTTT. Encoded protein: CASSGSGPGEKLFF.